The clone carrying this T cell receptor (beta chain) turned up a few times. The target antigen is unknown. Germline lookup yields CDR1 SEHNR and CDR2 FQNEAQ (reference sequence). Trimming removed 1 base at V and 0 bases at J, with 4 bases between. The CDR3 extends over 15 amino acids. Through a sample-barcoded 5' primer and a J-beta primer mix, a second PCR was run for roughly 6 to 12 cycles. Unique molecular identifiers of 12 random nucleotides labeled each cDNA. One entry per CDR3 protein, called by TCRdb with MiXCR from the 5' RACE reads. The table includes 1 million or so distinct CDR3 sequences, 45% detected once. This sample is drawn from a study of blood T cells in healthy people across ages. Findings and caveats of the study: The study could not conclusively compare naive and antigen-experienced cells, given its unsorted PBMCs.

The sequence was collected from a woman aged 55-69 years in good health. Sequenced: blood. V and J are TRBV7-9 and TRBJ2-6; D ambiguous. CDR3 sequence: CASSLVPSGANVLTF. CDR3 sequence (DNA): TGTGCCAGCAGCTTAGTTCCCTCTGGGGCCAACGTCCTGACTTTC.